This TCR beta chain is drawn from a study of identifying expanded T cells in peripheral blood. Study-wide results and limits: Roughly two-week clone count variance significantly increased as total template count grew. Roughly 1.2 clones differed between technical replicates, versus about 16 and 19 over time.

No infections or other immune events were documented during collection. Comments on this clone: Its antigen remains unknown.

V shed 0 bases and J 7 bases; nucleotides not matched to a gene: 2. The CDR3 has 16 residues. Germline V gene lookup returns CDR1 SGHTA and CDR2 FQGTGA. Sequencing was performed with immunoSEQ multiplex PCR; in TCRdb, only in-frame clones are kept and a portion is missing. The data hold about 78,000 clones, with roughly 86% observed a single time. Sequencing was done on a sample of blood. The receptor's source is a person aged 18 to 69 in good health. This chain connects TRBV7-3 to TRBJ2-2; TRBD2 agrees at 13 bases. The CDR3 DNA sequence: TGTGCCAGCAGCTTAACGACTAGCGGGAGGAACGGGGAGCTGTTTTTT. Protein product: CASSLTTSGRNGELFF.